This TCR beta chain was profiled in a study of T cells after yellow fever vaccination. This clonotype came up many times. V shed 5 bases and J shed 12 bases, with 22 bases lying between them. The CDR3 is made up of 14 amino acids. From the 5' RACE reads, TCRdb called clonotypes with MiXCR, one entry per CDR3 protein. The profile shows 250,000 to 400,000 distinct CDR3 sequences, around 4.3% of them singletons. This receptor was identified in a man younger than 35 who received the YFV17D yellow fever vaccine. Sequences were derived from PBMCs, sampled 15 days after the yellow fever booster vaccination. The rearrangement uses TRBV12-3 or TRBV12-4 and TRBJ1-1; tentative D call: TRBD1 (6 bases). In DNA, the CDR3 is TGTGCCAGCAGTCACAGGGAGGCGGCGGTCTTGACTTTCTTT. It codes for CASSHREAAVLTFF.